One sample yielded the 26 T cell receptor beta chains listed below, sequenced in a study of control samples from healthy donors and cancer patients. Using immunoSEQ multiplex PCR, the repertoire was profiled, and TCRdb retains in-frame clones only, with some absent. Of roughly 69,000 clones listed, 75% to 85% are singletons. Material: blood. The receptor set was obtained from a man in his fifties or sixties in good health.

The rearrangement joins TRBV7-2 to TRBJ2-2; TRBD1 matches 7 bases. The V segment lost 1 base and the J segment 6 bases; nucleotides outside the gene matches: 8. The CDR3 length is 16 residues. Germline CDR1 reads SGHTA; CDR2 reads FQGNSA. CDR3 loop: CASSLEGGAFAGELFF. In DNA, the CDR3 is TGTGCCAGCAGCTTAGAAGGGGGCGCTTTTGCCGGGGAGCTGTTTTTT.

The chain is built from TRBV27 and TRBJ2-1; D unclear. Germline-derived CDR1 and CDR2 are MNHEY and SMNVEV (reference sequence). Trimming removed 2 bases from V and 6 bases from J, with 14 bases in between. This CDR3 region has 15 residues. CDR3 sequence reads: CASSLDRTKGNEQFF. In nucleotides, the CDR3 is TGTGCCAGCAGTTTAGACCGGACCAAGGGCAATGAGCAGTTCTTC.

The chain employs TRBV7-6 and TRBJ2-3, with 9 bases matching TRBD2. The CDR3 is 15 residues long. V lost 0 bases, J lost 7 bases, and 5 bases stayed unmatched. Per the germline V gene, CDR1 is SGHVS and CDR2 is FNYEAQ. The chain's CDR3 is CASSLAAGGPYTQYF. CDR3 bases: TGTGCCAGCAGCTTAGCCGCGGGAGGGCCGTATACGCAGTATTTT. Drawing the rest from reference TRBV7-6 and TRBJ2-3, the complete variable domain is GAGVSQSPRYKVTKRGQDVALRCDPISGHVSLYWYRQALGQGPEFLTYFNYEAQQDKSGLPNDRFSAERPEGSISTLTIQRTEQRDSAMYRCASSLAAGGPYTQYFGPGTRLTVL.

V is TRBV14 and J is TRBJ2-7; D possibly corresponds to TRBD2 (6 bases). Germline V gene sequence: CDR1 SGHDN, CDR2 FVKESK. V was shortened by 3 bases and J by 3 bases, with 15 bases between the two germline ends. This CDR3 is built from 15 residues. The CDR3 region has the DNA TGTGCCAGCAGCCACATGACTAGTAAAGTCTACGAGCAGTACTTC. It encodes CASSHMTSKVYEQYF.

V gene TRBV18 combines with J gene TRBJ1-6; D not certain. Trimming cost V 0 bases and J 5 bases, with 8 bases left between them. This CDR3 is built from 15 residues. Germline loops: CDR1 KGHSH, CDR2 LQKENI. Here the CDR3 DNA reads TGTGCCAGCTCACCACCGGGCCGGGATAATTCACCCCTCCACTTT. Encoded protein: CASSPPGRDNSPLHF. Drawing the rest from reference TRBV18 and TRBJ1-6, the complete variable domain is NAGVMQNPRHLVRRRGQEARLRCSPMKGHSHVYWYRQLPEEGLKFMVYLQKENIIDESGMPKERFSAEFPKEGPSILRIQQVVRGDSAAYFCASSPPGRDNSPLHFGNGTRLTVT.

The V call is TRBV5-6, the J call TRBJ2-3, with TRBD2 matching 11 bases. CDR3 length equals 17 residues. Germline V gives CDR1 SGHDT, CDR2 YYEEEE. With 4 bases clipped from V and 6 bases from J, the junction kept 13 bases outside the gene matches. This chain's CDR3 is CASSAQPGLAVLDTQYF. DNA for the CDR3: TGTGCCAGCAGCGCTCAACCGGGACTAGCGGTATTGGATACGCAGTATTTT.

The chain employs TRBV11-1 and TRBJ2-7; D is tentatively TRBD1 or TRBD2 (5 bases each). V was cut by 1 base and J by 2 bases, with 9 bases left in between. The CDR3 runs 14 residues. Germline CDR1 and CDR2: SGHAT and FQDESV (reference sequence). The CDR3 is CASSLVEGPYEQYF. In DNA, the CDR3 is TGTGCCAGCAGCTTAGTCGAGGGACCCTACGAGCAGTACTTC.

The chain recombines TRBV7-3 with TRBJ2-5; the D gene is possibly TRBD1 (5 bases). Germline lookup yields CDR1 SGHTA and CDR2 FQGTGA. V lost 2 bases and J 0 bases, leaving 7 bases between the germline ends. The CDR3 is 14 residues long. The CDR3 loop is CASSLDSNQETQYF. CDR3 sequence (DNA): TGTGCCAGCAGCTTAGACAGCAACCAAGAGACCCAGTACTTC.

The V call is TRBV25-1, the J call TRBJ2-1; the D is unclear. The germline V gene encodes CDR1 MGHDK and CDR2 SYGVNS. Trimming left V 5 bases short and J 7 bases short, with 21 bases between. The CDR3 covers 16 residues. This CDR3 reads CASSLGKMTPANEQFF. CDR3 DNA: TGTGCCAGCAGTTTGGGGAAGATGACTCCGGCGAATGAGCAGTTCTTC. Full variable domain (rest looked up from reference TRBV25-1 and TRBJ2-1): EADIYQTPRYLVIGTGKKITLECSQTMGHDKMYWYQQDPGMELHLIHYSYGVNSTEKGDLSSESTVSRIRTEHFPLTLESARPSHTSQYLCASSLGKMTPANEQFFGPGTRLTVL.

The chain has TRBV30 and TRBJ2-7, with D unclear. This CDR3 has 12 amino acids. V shed 3 bases and J shed 1 base, with 7 bases lying between them. Germline loops: CDR1 GTSNPN, CDR2 SVGIG (reference sequence). The CDR3 loop reads CAWSNSSYEQYF. CDR3 in DNA: TGTGCCTGGAGCAACAGTTCCTACGAGCAGTACTTC.

The chain carries TRBV5-1 and TRBJ1-4; D call uncertain. Germline V lookup: CDR1 SGHRS, CDR2 YFSETQ. The CDR3 is made up of 15 amino acids. Trimming removed 3 bases from V and 0 bases from J, with 9 bases in between. The CDR3 loop is CASSWADATNEKLFF. The CDR3 DNA reads TGCGCCAGCAGCTGGGCGGATGCAACTAATGAAAAACTGTTTTTT.

The genes are TRBV10-3 and TRBJ2-5, with 13 bases aligning to TRBD2. This CDR3 is built from 15 residues. After removal of 5 bases from V and 3 bases from J, the junction contained 3 bases not matched to a gene. Germline V gene lookup returns CDR1 ENHRY and CDR2 SYGVKD. The DNA for the CDR3 is TGTGCCATCAGTCGGACTAGCGGGAGTGAAGAGACCCAGTACTTC. Protein sequence: CAISRTSGSEETQYF.

V and J are TRBV30 and TRBJ2-7, with no clear D. The CDR3 is made up of 14 amino acids. Per germline, CDR1 GTSNPN and CDR2 SVGIG (reference sequence). Between the trimmed V and J ends, which lost 0 bases and 0 bases, there was a span of 9 bases. The CDR3 region has the DNA TGTGCCTGGAGTGTTTCGTACCACTCCTACGAGCAGTACTTC. Translated, it gives CAWSVSYHSYEQYF.

This clone was observed a few times. This chain uses TRBV18 with TRBJ2-4; perhaps TRBD1 as D (5 bases). V was shortened by 0 bases and J by 3 bases, with 12 bases between the two germline ends. Germline V gives CDR1 KGHSH, CDR2 LQKENI. CDR3 length equals 16 residues. The CDR3 sequence is CASSPPPGSGKNIQYF. In nucleotides, the CDR3 is TGTGCCAGCTCACCACCGCCAGGGTCAGGCAAAAACATTCAGTACTTC.

V gene TRBV15 combines with J gene TRBJ2-7, with 10 bases matching TRBD2. This CDR3 has 15 residues. Germline V gives CDR1 LNHNV, CDR2 YYDKDF (reference sequence). The ends lost 4 bases at V and 3 bases at J; junction bases unmatched: 6. CDR3 residues: CATSKASGSYYEQYF. In DNA form, the CDR3 reads TGTGCCACCAGCAAGGCTAGCGGGAGCTACTACGAGCAGTACTTC.

This clone was picked up a small number of times. J is TRBJ1-5 and V is TRBV6-5; tentatively, D is TRBD1 (5 bases). The CDR3 consists of 14 residues. Per the germline V gene, CDR1 is MNHEY and CDR2 is SVGAGI. V was trimmed by 6 bases and J by 3 bases, leaving 12 bases between them. The CDR3 DNA reads as TGTGCCAGCAGACCTCTAGGGGTCAATCAGCCCCAGCATTTT. It encodes CASRPLGVNQPQHF.

This rearrangement joins TRBV5-1 to TRBJ2-1; D is uncertain. The germline V and J ends were trimmed by 2 bases and 4 bases, with 13 bases remaining between them. This CDR3 comprises 15 residues. Germline CDR1 reads SGHRS; CDR2 reads YFSETQ. The CDR3 coding sequence is TGCGCCAGCAGCTTACACGACGGTTATTACAATGAGCAGTTCTTC. Protein sequence: CASSLHDGYYNEQFF.

The rearrangement joins TRBV6-5 to TRBJ2-3; D is uncertain. The CDR3 loop spans 15 amino acids. Deletions cut 6 bases from V and 1 base from J, with 14 bases between. Germline V gives CDR1 MNHEY, CDR2 SVGAGI. In DNA form, the CDR3 reads TGTGCCAGCAGCCACCAGCGTGCTGGCACAGATACGCAGTATTTT. It codes for CASSHQRAGTDTQYF.

The chain recombines TRBV12-3 or TRBV12-4 with TRBJ2-1; no definite D call. The CDR3 loop spans 13 amino acids. V gave up 7 bases and J gave up 0 bases, with 7 bases separating them. This CDR3 is CASNGLSYNEQFF. CDR3 DNA sequence: TGTGCCAGCAATGGCCTCTCCTACAATGAGCAGTTCTTC.

The chain carries TRBV28 and TRBJ2-3, with 10 bases identical to TRBD2. V shed 2 bases, J shed 4 bases, and the junction held 3 bases outside the gene matches. CDR3 length: 15 residues. Germline V CDR1 and CDR2: MDHEN, SYDVKM. CDR3 DNA: TGTGCCAGCAGTTTACAGCGGGAGGGCCCAGATACGCAGTATTTT. It yields the protein CASSLQREGPDTQYF. Full variable domain (missing parts from reference TRBV28 and TRBJ2-3): DVKVTQSSRYLVKRTGEKVFLECVQDMDHENMFWYRQDPGLGLRLIYFSYDVKMKEKGDIPEGYSVSREKKERFSLILESASTNQTSMYLCASSLQREGPDTQYFGPGTRLTVL.

The genes are TRBV27 and TRBJ2-1; tentatively, D is TRBD1 or TRBD2 (6 bases each). The V end lost 8 bases, the J end lost 9 bases, and 17 bases lay between the germline ends. The CDR3 is made up of 13 amino acids. The germline V gene encodes CDR1 MNHEY and CDR2 SMNVEV (reference sequence). CDR3 sequence (DNA): TGTGCCAGCTCAGGGGCGGCGGGGAGTGAGCAGTTCTTC. Amino acid sequence: CASSGAAGSEQFF.

This clone was detected a few times. This chain uses TRBV5-1 with TRBJ1-4; unclear D gene. V was shortened by 0 bases and J by 4 bases, with 10 bases between the two germline ends. The CDR3 spans 15 residues. From germline, CDR1 is SGHRS and CDR2 YFSETQ. CDR3 sequence: CASSLGANHNEKLFF. The CDR3 nucleotides read TGCGCCAGCAGCTTGGGGGCAAATCATAATGAAAAACTGTTTTTT.

This clone was counted a few times. The gene calls are TRBV6-5 and TRBJ1-1, with unresolved D. The CDR3 sequence is 13 residues long. Per germline, CDR1 MNHEY and CDR2 SVGAGI. Trimming left V 7 bases short and J 3 bases short, with 12 bases between. CDR3 bases: TGTGCCAGCACCGGACGGTGGGACACTGAAGCTTTCTTT. Its translation: CASTGRWDTEAFF.

This clone was picked up one time. This chain joins TRBV6-5 and TRBJ2-7; D not resolved. V was trimmed by 7 bases and J by 0 bases, leaving 10 bases between them. The germline V gene has CDR1 MNHEY and CDR2 SVGAGI. This CDR3 contains 13 residues. CDR3 coding DNA: TGTGCCAGCAAAAGTATAGACTCCTACGAGCAGTACTTC. Protein product: CASKSIDSYEQYF.

This clone appeared once. V usage is TRBV4-2 and J usage is TRBJ2-7, with D perhaps matching TRBD2 (5 bases). The CDR3 length is 15 residues. Trimming cost V 1 base and J 0 bases, with 10 bases left between them. Germline values: CDR1 LGHNA, CDR2 YNFKEQ. Here the CDR3 DNA reads TGTGCCAGCAGCCAAGGGAGCGGTCCCTCCTACGAGCAGTACTTC. This translates into CASSQGSGPSYEQYF.

The chain couples TRBV6-5 to TRBJ2-3, with 12 bases lining up with TRBD2. The CDR3 contains 15 residues. The germline V gene encodes CDR1 MNHEY and CDR2 SVGAGI. The J segment lost 6 bases and the V segment lost 6 bases, leaving 7 bases of the junction unmatched. Here the CDR3 reads CASSLTSGRSDTQYF. In DNA form, the CDR3 reads TGTGCCAGCAGCCTGACTAGCGGGAGATCGGATACGCAGTATTTT.